These T cell receptor beta chains were read from a single sample in a study of blood T cell repertoires in COVID-19. Sequenced by immunoSEQ multiplex PCR; TCRdb stores in-frame clones only, minus some. This table holds some 97,000 clones, 90% found once. The sample comprised peripheral blood. These receptor sequences come from a man aged 50 to 60 with acute or convalescent COVID-19. Both conserved end residues are part of each CDR3. A D gene is named only where the DNA matches it firmly. Rows may omit the clone size; those that give it use once, few, many or a size class.

D gene	J gene	clone size	V gene	CDR3 protein	CDR3 DNA
TRBD1	TRBJ1-2	NA	TRBV12-5	CASGFSVGQAPGYTF	TGTGCTAGTGGTTTCTCTGTGGGACAGGCTCCTGGCTACACCTTC
NA	TRBJ1-5	NA	TRBV30	CAWSLGEGQPQHF	TGTGCCTGGAGTCTAGGGGAGGGTCAGCCCCAGCATTTT
TRBD2	TRBJ2-1	NA	TRBV19	CASSIGQGLAGVLEQFF	TGTGCCAGTAGTATAGGGCAAGGACTAGCGGGAGTTCTTGAGCAGTTCTTC
TRBD2	TRBJ2-1	NA	TRBV2	CASTDPSGTSGRSHNEQFF	TGTGCCAGCACCGACCCATCCGGGACTAGCGGGAGGTCCCACAATGAGCAGTTCTTC
NA	TRBJ1-4	NA	TRBV7-9	CASSPHGVDGGEKLFF	TGTGCCAGCAGCCCGCACGGAGTGGACGGGGGAGAAAAACTGTTTTTT
TRBD1	TRBJ1-2	NA	TRBV27	CASSLTGQGNYGYTF	TGTGCCAGCAGTTTAACGGGACAGGGAAACTATGGCTACACCTTC
NA	TRBJ2-3	NA	TRBV30	CAWSPSRGSTDTQYF	TGTGCCTGGAGTCCCTCACGGGGTAGCACAGATACGCAGTATTTT
NA	TRBJ1-5	NA	TRBV5-1	CASSSGERQPQHF	TGCGCCAGCAGTTCGGGGGAGCGGCAGCCCCAGCATTTT
TRBD2	TRBJ2-1	NA	TRBV25-1	CASSARTGTSRYNEQFF	TGTGCCAGCAGTGCAAGAACCGGGACTAGCCGTTACAATGAGCAGTTCTTC
NA	TRBJ1-1	NA	TRBV5-1	CASSLAPGATEAFF	TGCGCCAGCAGCTTGGCGCCAGGGGCGACTGAAGCTTTCTTT
NA	TRBJ2-1	NA	TRBV19	CASRSPSVSYNEQFF	TGTGCCAGTAGGTCCCCCTCCGTATCCTACAATGAGCAGTTCTTC
TRBD2	TRBJ2-7	NA	TRBV6-5	CASSRGGRDEQYF	TGTGCCAGCAGTAGGGGAGGGAGGGACGAGCAGTACTTC
NA	TRBJ2-1	few	TRBV4-1	CASSHPIYNEQFF	TGCGCCAGCAGCCATCCCATCTACAATGAGCAGTTCTTC
TRBD1	TRBJ1-2	NA	TRBV6-5	CASSSSAGGYGYTF	TGTGCCAGCAGTTCAAGTGCAGGGGGTTATGGCTACACCTTC
TRBD1	TRBJ1-1	NA	TRBV5-5	CASKQGAGDTEAFF	TGTGCCAGCAAACAGGGGGCGGGTGACACTGAAGCTTTCTTT
NA	TRBJ2-3	NA	TRBV24-1	CATRGATDTQYF	TGTGCCACCAGGGGGGCAACAGATACGCAGTATTTT
NA	TRBJ2-2	NA	TRBV10-3	CAISEGGALNTGELFF	TGTGCCATCAGTGAAGGGGGGGCTTTGAACACCGGGGAGCTGTTTTTT
NA	TRBJ2-7	few	TRBV4-1	CASSQPGLPSYEQYF	TGCGCCAGCAGCCAGCCGGGACTCCCCTCCTACGAGCAGTACTTC
NA	TRBJ2-7	NA	TRBV10-3	CAISNSYEQYF	TGTGCCATCTCCAATTCCTACGAGCAGTACTTC
TRBD2	TRBJ2-7	NA	TRBV19	CASSTGTSAYEQYF	TGTGCCAGTAGTACTGGGACTAGCGCCTACGAGCAGTACTTC
TRBD1	TRBJ1-6	NA	TRBV4-3	CASSQQGGYNSPLHF	TGCGCCAGCAGCCAACAGGGGGGCTATAATTCACCCCTCCACTTT
NA	TRBJ2-3	NA	TRBV7-2	CASSLRLDAWVASTDTQYF	TGTGCCAGCAGCTTACGGCTGGACGCCTGGGTAGCGAGCACAGATACGCAGTATTTT
TRBD1	TRBJ2-7	few	TRBV27	CASSFGQGASEQYF	TGTGCCAGCAGTTTCGGACAGGGGGCGTCCGAGCAGTACTTC
NA	TRBJ2-1	NA	TRBV7-9	CASSPGFDEQFF	TGTGCCAGCAGCCCAGGGTTCGATGAGCAGTTCTTC
TRBD2	TRBJ2-7	NA	TRBV5-1	CASSYSSGTSTYEQYF	TGCGCCAGCAGCTACAGCTCGGGGACTAGCACCTACGAGCAGTACTTC
TRBD1	TRBJ1-6	NA	TRBV9	CASSGGTGWRPLHF	TGTGCCAGCAGCGGCGGGACAGGGTGGCGGCCCCTCCACTTT
TRBD1	TRBJ2-2	NA	TRBV19	CASSIARGRGTGELFF	TGTGCCAGTAGTATAGCCCGGGGCAGGGGGACCGGGGAGCTGTTTTTT
TRBD1	TRBJ1-2	NA	TRBV28	CASSPGQNYGYTF	TGTGCCAGCAGCCCGGGACAGAACTATGGCTACACCTTC
TRBD1	TRBJ1-5	NA	TRBV2	CASSDLLTGGDQPQHF	TGTGCCAGCAGTGACCTTCTGACAGGGGGGGATCAGCCCCAGCATTTT
NA	TRBJ2-7	NA	TRBV6-5	CASTGVFSYEQYF	TGTGCCAGCACAGGTGTCTTTTCGTACGAGCAGTACTTC
NA	TRBJ1-1	NA	TRBV30	CAWSTYRESEAFF	TGTGCCTGGAGTACATACCGGGAAAGTGAAGCTTTCTTT
NA	TRBJ1-2	once	TRBV6-2/TRBV6-3	CASSSTSGNGYTF	TGTGCCAGCAGTTCTACTAGCGGTAATGGCTACACCTTC
NA	TRBJ2-7	NA	TRBV29-1	CSVIPVHRVSAYEQYF	TGCAGCGTAATCCCCGTCCACAGGGTTAGTGCCTACGAGCAGTACTTC